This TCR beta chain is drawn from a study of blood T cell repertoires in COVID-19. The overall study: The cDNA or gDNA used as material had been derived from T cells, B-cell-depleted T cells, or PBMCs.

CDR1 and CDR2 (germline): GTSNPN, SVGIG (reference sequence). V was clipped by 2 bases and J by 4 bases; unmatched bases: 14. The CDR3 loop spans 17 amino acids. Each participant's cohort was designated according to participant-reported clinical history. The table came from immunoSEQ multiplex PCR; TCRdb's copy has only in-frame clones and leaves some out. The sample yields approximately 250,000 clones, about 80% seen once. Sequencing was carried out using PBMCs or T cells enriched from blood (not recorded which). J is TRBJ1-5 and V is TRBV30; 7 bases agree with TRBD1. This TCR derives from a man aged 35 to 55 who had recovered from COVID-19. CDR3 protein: CAWSRDRQGLGNQPQHF. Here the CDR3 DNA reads TGTGCCTGGAGTCGGGACAGACAAGGTCTAGGGAATCAGCCCCAGCATTTT.